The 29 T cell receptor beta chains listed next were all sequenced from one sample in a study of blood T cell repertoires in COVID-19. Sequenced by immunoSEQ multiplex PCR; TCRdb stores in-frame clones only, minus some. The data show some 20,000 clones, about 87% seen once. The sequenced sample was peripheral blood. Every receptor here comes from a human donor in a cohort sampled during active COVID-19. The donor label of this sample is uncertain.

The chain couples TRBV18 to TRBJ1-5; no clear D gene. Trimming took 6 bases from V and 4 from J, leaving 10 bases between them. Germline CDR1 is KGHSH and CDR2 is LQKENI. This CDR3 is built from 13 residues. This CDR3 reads CASSQTRNQPQHF. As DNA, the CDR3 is TGTGCCAGCTCTCAAACTCGGAATCAGCCCCAGCATTTT.

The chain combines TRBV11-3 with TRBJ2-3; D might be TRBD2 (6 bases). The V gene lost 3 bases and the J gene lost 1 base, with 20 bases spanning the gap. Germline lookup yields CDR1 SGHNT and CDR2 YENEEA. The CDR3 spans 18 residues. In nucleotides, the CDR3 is TGTGCCAGCAGCTTCATGCAGGGACTTATTACGGGCACAGATACGCAGTATTTT. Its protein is CASSFMQGLITGTDTQYF.

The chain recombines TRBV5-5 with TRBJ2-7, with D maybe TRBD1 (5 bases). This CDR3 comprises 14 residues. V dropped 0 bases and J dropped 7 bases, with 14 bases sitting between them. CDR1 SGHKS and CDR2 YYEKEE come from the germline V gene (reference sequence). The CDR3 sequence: CASSLGPLAGEQYF. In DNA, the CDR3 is TGTGCCAGCAGCTTGGGACCCCTGGCAGGGGAGCAGTACTTC.

The CDR3 here is CASSRGRISSGANVLTF. CDR3 sequence (DNA): TGTGCCAGTAGTAGGGGCAGGATCAGCTCTGGGGCCAACGTCCTGACTTTC. This chain links TRBV19 with TRBJ2-6, with D tentatively TRBD1 (5 bases). Trimming shortened V by 4 bases and J by 0 bases, and 13 bases separated the two germline ends. Germline V gene sequence: CDR1 LNHDA, CDR2 SQIVND (reference sequence). The CDR3 is made up of 17 amino acids.

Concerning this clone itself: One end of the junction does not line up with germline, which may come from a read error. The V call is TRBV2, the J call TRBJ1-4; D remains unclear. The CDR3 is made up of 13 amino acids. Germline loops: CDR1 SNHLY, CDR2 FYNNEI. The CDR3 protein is CASSFTDREQLFF. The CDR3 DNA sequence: TGTGCCAGCAGTTTTACAGACCGTGAACAACTGTTTTTT.

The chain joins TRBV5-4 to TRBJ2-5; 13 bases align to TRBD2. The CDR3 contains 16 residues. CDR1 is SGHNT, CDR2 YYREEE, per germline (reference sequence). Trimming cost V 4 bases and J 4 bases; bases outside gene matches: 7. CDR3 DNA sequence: TGTGCCAGCAGCCCCGACGGACTAGCGGGAGTAGAGACCCAGTACTTC. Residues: CASSPDGLAGVETQYF.

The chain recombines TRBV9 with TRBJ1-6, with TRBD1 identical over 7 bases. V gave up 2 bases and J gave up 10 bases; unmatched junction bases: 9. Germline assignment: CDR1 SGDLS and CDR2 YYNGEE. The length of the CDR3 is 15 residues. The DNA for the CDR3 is TGTGCCAGCAGCGTCGGGGCAGGGGGGAGCTCACCCCTCCACTTT. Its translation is CASSVGAGGSSPLHF.

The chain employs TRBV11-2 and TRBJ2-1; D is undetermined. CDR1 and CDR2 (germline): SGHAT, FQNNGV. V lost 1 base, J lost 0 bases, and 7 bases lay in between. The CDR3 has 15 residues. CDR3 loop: CASSLGLRSYNEQFF. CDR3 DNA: TGTGCCAGCAGCTTAGGCCTACGCTCCTACAATGAGCAGTTCTTC.

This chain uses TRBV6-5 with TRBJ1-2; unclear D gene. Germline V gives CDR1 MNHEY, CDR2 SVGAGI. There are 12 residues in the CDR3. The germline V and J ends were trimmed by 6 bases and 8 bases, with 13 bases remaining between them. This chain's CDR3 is CASRDIPGGYTF. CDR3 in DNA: TGTGCCAGCAGAGACATACCAGGCGGCTACACCTTC.

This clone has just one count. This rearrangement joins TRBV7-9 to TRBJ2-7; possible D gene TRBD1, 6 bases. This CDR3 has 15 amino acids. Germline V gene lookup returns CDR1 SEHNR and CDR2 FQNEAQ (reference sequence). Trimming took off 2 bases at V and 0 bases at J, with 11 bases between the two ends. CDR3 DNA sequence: TGTGCCAGCAGCTTAAAACAGGGAAGCTCCTACGAGCAGTACTTC. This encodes CASSLKQGSSYEQYF.

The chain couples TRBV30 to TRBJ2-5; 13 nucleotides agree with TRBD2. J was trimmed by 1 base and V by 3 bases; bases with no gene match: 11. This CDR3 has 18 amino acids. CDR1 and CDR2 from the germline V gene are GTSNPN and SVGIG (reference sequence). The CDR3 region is CAWSRGRGLAGSQETQYF. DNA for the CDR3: TGTGCCTGGAGCCGGGGGAGGGGACTAGCGGGAAGCCAAGAGACCCAGTACTTC.

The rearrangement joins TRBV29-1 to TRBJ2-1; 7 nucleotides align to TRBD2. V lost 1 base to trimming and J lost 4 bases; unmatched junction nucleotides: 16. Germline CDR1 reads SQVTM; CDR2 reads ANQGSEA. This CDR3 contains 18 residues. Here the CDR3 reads CSVEAPRGGSLLYNEQFF. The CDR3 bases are TGCAGCGTTGAAGCCCCCCGGGGCGGGAGCCTGCTTTACAATGAGCAGTTCTTC.

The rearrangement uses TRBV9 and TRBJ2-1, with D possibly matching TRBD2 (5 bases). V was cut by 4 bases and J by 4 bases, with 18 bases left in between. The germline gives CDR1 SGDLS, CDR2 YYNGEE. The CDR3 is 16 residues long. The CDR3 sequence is CASSTRAQVIYNEQFF. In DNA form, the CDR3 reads TGTGCCAGCAGCACGAGGGCGCAGGTGATATACAATGAGCAGTTCTTC.

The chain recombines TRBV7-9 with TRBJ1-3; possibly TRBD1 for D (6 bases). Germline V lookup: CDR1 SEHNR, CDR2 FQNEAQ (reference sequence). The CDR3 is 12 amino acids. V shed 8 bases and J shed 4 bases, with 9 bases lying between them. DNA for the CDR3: TGTGCCAGCCAGGGGTACGGAAACACCATATATTTT. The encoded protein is CASQGYGNTIYF.

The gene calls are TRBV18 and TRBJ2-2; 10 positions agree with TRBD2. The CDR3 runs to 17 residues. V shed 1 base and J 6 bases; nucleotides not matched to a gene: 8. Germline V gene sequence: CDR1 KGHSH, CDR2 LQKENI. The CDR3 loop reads CASSPRSGRAGSGELFF. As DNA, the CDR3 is TGTGCCAGCTCACCACGGAGCGGGAGGGCCGGGTCCGGGGAGCTGTTTTTT.

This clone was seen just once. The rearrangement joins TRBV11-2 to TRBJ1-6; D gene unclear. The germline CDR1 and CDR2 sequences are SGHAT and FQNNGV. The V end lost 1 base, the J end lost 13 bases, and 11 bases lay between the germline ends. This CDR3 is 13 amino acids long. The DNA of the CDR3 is TGTGCCAGCAGCTTAGGGAGGGTTTGGCCCCTCCACTTT. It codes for CASSLGRVWPLHF.

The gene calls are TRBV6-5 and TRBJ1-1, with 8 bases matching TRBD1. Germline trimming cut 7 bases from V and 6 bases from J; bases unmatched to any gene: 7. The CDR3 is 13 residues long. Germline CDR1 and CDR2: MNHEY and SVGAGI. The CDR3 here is CASIPGGRAEAFF. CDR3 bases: TGTGCCAGCATCCCAGGGGGCAGGGCTGAAGCTTTCTTT.

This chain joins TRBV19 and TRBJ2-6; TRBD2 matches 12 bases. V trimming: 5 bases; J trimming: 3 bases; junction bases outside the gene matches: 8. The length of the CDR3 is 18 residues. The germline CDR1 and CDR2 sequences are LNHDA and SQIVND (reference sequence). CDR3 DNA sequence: TGTGCCAGTAGTTCAAGACTAGCGGGAGATGTTGGGGCCAACGTCCTGACTTTC. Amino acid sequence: CASSSRLAGDVGANVLTF.

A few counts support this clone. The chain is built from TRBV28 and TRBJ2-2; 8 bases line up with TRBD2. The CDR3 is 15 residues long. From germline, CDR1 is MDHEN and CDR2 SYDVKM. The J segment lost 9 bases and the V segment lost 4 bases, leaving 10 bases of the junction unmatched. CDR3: CASSSVTREVRELFF. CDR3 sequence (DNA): TGTGCCAGCAGTTCGGTTACGCGGGAGGTCCGGGAGCTGTTTTTT.

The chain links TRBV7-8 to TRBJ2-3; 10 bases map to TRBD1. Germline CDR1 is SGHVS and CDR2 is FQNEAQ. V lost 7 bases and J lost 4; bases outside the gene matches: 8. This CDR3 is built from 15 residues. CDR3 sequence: CASTLTGGRADTQYF. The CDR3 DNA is TGTGCCAGCACCCTGACAGGGGGCCGCGCAGATACGCAGTATTTT. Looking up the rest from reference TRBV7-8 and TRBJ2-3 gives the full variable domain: GAGVSQSPRYKVAKRGQDVALRCDPISGHVSLFWYQQALGQGPEFLTYFQNEAQLDKSGLPSDRFFAERPEGSVSTLKIQRTQQEDSAVYLCASTLTGGRADTQYFGPGTRLTVL.

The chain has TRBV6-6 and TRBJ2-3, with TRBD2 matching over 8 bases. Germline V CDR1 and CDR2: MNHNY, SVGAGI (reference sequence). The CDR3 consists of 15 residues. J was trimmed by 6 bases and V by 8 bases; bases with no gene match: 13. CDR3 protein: CASRTAAGASDTQYF. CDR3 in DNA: TGTGCCAGCCGGACAGCAGCGGGAGCGTCGGATACGCAGTATTTT.

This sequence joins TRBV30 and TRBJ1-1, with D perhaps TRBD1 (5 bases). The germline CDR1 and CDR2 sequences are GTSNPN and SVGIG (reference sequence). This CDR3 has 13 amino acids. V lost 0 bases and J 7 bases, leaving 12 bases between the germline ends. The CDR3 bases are TGTGCCTGGAGTGTAAGTGGCCAGGGTGAAGCTTTCTTT. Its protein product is CAWSVSGQGEAFF.

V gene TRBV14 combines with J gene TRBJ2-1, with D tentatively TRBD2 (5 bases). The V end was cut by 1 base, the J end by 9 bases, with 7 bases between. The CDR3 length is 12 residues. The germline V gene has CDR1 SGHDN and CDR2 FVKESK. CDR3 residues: CASSQGTGEQFF. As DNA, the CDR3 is TGTGCCAGCAGCCAAGGGACTGGTGAGCAGTTCTTC.

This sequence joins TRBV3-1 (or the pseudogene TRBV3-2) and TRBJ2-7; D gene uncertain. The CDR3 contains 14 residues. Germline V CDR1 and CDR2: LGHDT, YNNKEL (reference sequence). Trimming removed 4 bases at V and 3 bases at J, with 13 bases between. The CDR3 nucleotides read TGTGCCAGCAGCCGAAAACAGACCTACTACGAGCAGTACTTC. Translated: CASSRKQTYYEQYF.

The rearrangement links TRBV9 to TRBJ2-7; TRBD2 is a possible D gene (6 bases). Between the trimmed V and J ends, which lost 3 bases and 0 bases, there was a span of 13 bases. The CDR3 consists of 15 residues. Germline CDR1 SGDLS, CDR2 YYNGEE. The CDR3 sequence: CASSGSSAFSYEQYF. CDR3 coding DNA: TGTGCCAGCAGCGGTTCTAGCGCTTTCTCCTACGAGCAGTACTTC.

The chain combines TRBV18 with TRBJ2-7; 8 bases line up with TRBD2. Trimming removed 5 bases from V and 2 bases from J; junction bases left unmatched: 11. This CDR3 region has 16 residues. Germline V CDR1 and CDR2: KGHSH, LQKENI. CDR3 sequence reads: CASSGPTGLDPYEQYF. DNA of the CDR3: TGTGCCAGCTCAGGCCCAACGGGACTAGACCCCTACGAGCAGTACTTC.

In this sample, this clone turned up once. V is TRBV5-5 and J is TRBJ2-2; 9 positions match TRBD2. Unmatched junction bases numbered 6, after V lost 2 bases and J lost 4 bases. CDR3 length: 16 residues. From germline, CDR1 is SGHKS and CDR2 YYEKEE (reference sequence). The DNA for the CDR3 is TGTGCCAGCAGCTTAGAACCGGGACTAGCCACCGGGGAGCTGTTTTTT. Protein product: CASSLEPGLATGELFF.

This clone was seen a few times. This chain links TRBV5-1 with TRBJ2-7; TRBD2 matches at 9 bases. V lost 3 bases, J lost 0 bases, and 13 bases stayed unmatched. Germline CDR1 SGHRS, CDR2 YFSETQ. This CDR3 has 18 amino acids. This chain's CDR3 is CASSSAPLTSGPSYEQYF. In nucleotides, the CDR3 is TGCGCCAGCAGCTCAGCTCCCCTTACTAGCGGGCCCTCCTACGAGCAGTACTTC.

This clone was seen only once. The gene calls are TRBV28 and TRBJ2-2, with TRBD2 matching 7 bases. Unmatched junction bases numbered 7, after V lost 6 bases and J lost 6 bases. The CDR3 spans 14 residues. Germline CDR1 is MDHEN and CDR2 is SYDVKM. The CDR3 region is CASRSAAGAGELFF. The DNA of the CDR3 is TGTGCCAGCAGGTCCGCTGCGGGAGCCGGGGAGCTGTTTTTT.